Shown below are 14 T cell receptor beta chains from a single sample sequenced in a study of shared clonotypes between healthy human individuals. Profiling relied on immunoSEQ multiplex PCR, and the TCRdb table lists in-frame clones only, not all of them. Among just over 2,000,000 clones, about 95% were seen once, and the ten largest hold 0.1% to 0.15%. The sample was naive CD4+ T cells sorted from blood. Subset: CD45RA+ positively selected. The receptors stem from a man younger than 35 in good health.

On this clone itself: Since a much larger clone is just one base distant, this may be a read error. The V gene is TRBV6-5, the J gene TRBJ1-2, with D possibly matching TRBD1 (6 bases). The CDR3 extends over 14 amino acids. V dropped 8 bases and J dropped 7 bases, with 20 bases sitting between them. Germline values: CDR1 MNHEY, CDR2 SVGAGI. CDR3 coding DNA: TGTGCCAGCGCCGCATCCTCGGGGGGCTCTGGCTACACCTTC. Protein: CASAASSGGSGYTF.

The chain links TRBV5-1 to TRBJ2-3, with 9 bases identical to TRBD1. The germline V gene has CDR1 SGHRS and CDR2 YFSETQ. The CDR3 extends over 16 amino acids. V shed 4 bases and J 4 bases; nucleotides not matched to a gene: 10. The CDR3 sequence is CASSAGQGRYPDTQYF. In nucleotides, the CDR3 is TGCGCCAGCAGCGCGGGACAGGGAAGGTATCCAGATACGCAGTATTTT. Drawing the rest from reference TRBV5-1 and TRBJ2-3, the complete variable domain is KAGVTQTPRYLIKTRGQQVTLSCSPISGHRSVSWYQQTPGQGLQFLFEYFSETQRNKGNFPGRFSGRQFSNSRSEMNVSTLELGDSALYLCASSAGQGRYPDTQYFGPGTRLTVL.

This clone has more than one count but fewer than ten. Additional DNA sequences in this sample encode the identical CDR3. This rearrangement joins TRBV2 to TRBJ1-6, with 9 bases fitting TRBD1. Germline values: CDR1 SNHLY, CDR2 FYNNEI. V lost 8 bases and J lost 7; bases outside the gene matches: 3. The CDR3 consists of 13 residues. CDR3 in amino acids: CASGGQGNSPLHF. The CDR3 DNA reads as TGTGCCAGCGGAGGACAGGGGAATTCACCCCTCCACTTT. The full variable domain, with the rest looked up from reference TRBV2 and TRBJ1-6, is EPEVTQTPSHQVTQMGQEVILRCVPISNHLYFYWYRQILGQKVEFLVSFYNNEISEKSEIFDDQFSVERPDGSNFTLKIRSTKLEDSAMYFCASGGQGNSPLHFGNGTRLTVT.

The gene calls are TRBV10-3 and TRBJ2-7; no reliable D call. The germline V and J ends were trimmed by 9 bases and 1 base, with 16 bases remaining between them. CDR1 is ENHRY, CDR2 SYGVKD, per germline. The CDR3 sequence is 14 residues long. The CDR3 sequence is CAIGELSHSYEQYF. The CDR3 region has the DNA TGTGCCATAGGCGAGCTCAGCCATTCCTACGAGCAGTACTTC.

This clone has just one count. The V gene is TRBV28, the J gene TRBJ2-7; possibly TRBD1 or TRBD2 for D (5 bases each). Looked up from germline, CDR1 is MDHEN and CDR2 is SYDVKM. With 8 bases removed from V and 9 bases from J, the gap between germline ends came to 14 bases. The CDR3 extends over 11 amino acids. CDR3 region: CASRDGRLQYF. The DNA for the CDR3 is TGTGCCAGCCGGGACGGGCGTTTGCAGTACTTC. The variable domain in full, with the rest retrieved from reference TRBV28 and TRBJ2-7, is DVKVTQSSRYLVKRTGEKVFLECVQDMDHENMFWYRQDPGLGLRLIYFSYDVKMKEKGDIPEGYSVSREKKERFSLILESASTNQTSMYLCASRDGRLQYFGPGTRLTVT.

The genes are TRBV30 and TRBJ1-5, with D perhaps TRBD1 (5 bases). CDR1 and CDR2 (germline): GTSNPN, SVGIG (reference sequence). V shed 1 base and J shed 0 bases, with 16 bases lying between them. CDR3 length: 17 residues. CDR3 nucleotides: TGTGCCTGGAGTGCGCCCGAACAGGCCCATAGCAATCAGCCCCAGCATTTT. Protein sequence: CAWSAPEQAHSNQPQHF. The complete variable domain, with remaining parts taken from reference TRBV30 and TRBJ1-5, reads SQTIHQWPATLVQPVGSPLSLECTVEGTSNPNLYWYRQAAGRGLQLLFYSVGIGQISSEVPQNLSASRPQDRQFILSSKKLLLSDSGFYLCAWSAPEQAHSNQPQHFGDGTRLSIL.

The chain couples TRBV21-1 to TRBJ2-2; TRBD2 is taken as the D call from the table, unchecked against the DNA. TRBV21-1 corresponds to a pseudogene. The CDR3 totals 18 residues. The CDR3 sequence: CASSEVGLAGENTGELFF. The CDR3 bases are TGTGCCAGCAGCGAAGTGGGGCTAGCGGGAGAGAACACCGGGGAGCTGTTTTTT.

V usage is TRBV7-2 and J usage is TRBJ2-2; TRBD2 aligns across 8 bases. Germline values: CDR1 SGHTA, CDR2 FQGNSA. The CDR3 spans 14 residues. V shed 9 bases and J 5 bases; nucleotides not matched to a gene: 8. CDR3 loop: CASERESRTGELFF. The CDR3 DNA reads TGTGCCAGTGAGCGGGAGAGTCGAACCGGGGAGCTGTTTTTT.

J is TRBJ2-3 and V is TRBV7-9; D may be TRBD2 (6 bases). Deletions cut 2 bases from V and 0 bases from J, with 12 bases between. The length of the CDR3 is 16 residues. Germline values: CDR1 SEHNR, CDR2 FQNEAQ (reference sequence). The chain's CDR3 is CASSLTGGTSTDTQYF. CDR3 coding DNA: TGTGCCAGCAGCTTAACCGGCGGGACGAGCACAGATACGCAGTATTTT.

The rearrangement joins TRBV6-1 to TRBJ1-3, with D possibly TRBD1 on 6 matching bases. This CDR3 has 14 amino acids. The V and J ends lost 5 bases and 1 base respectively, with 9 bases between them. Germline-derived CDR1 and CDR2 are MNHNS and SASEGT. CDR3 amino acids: CASSPDRSGNTIYF. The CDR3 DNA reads TGTGCCAGCAGTCCGGACAGATCTGGAAACACCATATATTTT.

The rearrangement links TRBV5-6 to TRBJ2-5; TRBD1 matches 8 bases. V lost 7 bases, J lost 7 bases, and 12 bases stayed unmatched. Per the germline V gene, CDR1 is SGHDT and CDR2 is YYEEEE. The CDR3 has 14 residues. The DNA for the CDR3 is TGTGCCAGCGCCAGACAGGGGAACCCAGGGACCCAGTACTTC. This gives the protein CASARQGNPGTQYF.

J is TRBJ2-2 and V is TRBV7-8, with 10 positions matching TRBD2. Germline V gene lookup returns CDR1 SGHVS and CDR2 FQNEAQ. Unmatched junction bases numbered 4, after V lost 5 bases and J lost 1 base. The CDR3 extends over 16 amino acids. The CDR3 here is CASSLRTSGNTGELFF. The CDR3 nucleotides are TGTGCCAGCAGCCTGAGGACTAGCGGGAACACCGGGGAGCTGTTTTTT.

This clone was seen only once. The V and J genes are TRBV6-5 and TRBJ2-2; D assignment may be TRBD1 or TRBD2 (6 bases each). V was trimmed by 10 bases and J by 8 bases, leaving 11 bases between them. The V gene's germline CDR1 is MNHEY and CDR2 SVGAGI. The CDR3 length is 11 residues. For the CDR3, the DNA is TGTGCCACCCGGGGGCCTGGGGAGCTGTTTTTT. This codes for CATRGPGELFF.

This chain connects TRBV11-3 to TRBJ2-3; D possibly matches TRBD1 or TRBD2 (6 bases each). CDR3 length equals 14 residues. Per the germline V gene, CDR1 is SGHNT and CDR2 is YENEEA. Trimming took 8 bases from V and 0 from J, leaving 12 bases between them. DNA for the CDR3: TGTGCCAGCGCCGGGGGCGGAAGCACAGATACGCAGTATTTT. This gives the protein CASAGGGSTDTQYF. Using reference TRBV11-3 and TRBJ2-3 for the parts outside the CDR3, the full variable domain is EAGVVQSPRYKIIEKKQPVAFWCNPISGHNTLYWYLQNLGQGPELLIRYENEEAVDDSQLPKDRFSAERLKGVDSTLKIQPAELGDSAVYLCASAGGGSTDTQYFGPGTRLTVL.